This T cell receptor beta chain emerged from a study of blood T cells in healthy people across ages. General study findings and limits: PBMCs left unsorted prevented a conclusive naive versus antigen-experienced comparison. Older individuals had lower TCR beta diversity per million T cells (the decline was roughly linear).

This clonotype showed up many times. Its antigen remains unidentified. Primed by a sample-barcoded 5' primer and a J-beta primer mix, a second PCR proceeded for 7 to 11 cycles. Each cDNA was tagged by a template-switch adaptor containing 12 random nucleotides. TCRdb ran MiXCR on the 5' RACE reads and lists one entry per CDR3 protein. The table records about 1 million distinct CDR3 sequences, 40% to 45% of them present only once. The ends were cut back, 5 bases at V and 5 bases at J, with 8 bases in the middle. Germline lookup yields CDR1 MNHEY and CDR2 SMNVEV (reference sequence). This CDR3 is built from 12 residues.

This TCR was recovered from a woman aged 55-70 years in good health. The chain uses TRBV27 and TRBJ2-3; D remains ambiguous. Sequenced material: blood. CDR3 protein: CASSPRRDTQYF. As DNA, the CDR3 is TGTGCCAGCAGTCCGAGAAGAGATACGCAGTATTTT.